This T cell receptor beta chain was documented in a study of T cells after yellow fever vaccination. Findings and caveats of the study: Reappearance after the booster was observed for most primary-vaccination clones (roughly 97% CD4, more than 70% CD8).

Germline V gene lookup returns CDR1 DFQATT and CDR2 SNEGSKA (reference sequence). This CDR3 is 14 amino acids long. V shed 4 bases and J 1 base; nucleotides not matched to a gene: 7. By 5'RACE template switching, TCR cDNA was produced, with a universal primer site and UMIs added in the process. Each CDR3 protein is one row after TCRdb ran MiXCR on the 5' RACE reads. The table shows tens of thousands of distinct CDR3 sequences, with approximately 8% occurring only once. This clonotype came up a few times. Antigen specificity is unknown. The sequence derives from a man aged 25-45 years who received the YFV17D yellow fever vaccine. V usage is TRBV20-1 and J usage is TRBJ2-7; 7 bases align to TRBD2. The sequences come from CD8+ T cells sorted from PBMCs, collected on the day of the yellow fever booster vaccination. In DNA form, the CDR3 reads TGCAGTGCTACAGCTAGCGGTTTATCCTACGAGCAGTACTTC. Its protein product is CSATASGLSYEQYF.